This T cell receptor (beta chain) was recorded in a study of shared clonotypes between healthy human individuals. Naive CD8 populations comprised CD45RO-negative cells positively selected for CCR7, excluding terminally differentiated effector memory CD45RA+ cells. The CDR3 consists of 14 residues. Germline lookup yields CDR1 SGHVS and CDR2 FNYEAQ. With V trimmed by 5 bases and J by 2 bases, 4 bases remained unmatched. Measured with immunoSEQ multiplex PCR; TCRdb has only the in-frame clones, and not every one. This table has approximately 2,200,000 clones, 93% appearing once. This sequence joins TRBV7-6 and TRBJ2-3; 7 bases line up with TRBD1. Sequencing was carried out using naive CD8+ T cells from PBMCs. The receptor comes from a young man in good health. Some clones in this sample may be carry-over from other donors' samples. The CDR3 protein is CASSQGQHTDTQYF. Here the CDR3 DNA reads TGTGCCAGCAGCCAGGGACAGCACACAGATACGCAGTATTTT. The full variable domain, in which reference TRBV7-6 and TRBJ2-3 provide the parts outside the CDR3, is GAGVSQSPRYKVTKRGQDVALRCDPISGHVSLYWYRQALGQGPEFLTYFNYEAQQDKSGLPNDRFSAERPEGSISTLTIQRTEQRDSAMYRCASSQGQHTDTQYFGPGTRLTVL.